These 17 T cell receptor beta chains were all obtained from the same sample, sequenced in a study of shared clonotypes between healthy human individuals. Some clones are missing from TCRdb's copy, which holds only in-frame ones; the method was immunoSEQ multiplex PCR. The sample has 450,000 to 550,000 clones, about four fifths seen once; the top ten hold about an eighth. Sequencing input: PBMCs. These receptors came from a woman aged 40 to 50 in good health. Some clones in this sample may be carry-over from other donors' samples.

CDR3 sequence reads: CASSLGDRDNSPLHF. For the CDR3, the DNA is TGTGCCAGCAGCTTAGGGGACAGGGACAATTCACCCCTCCACTTT. The chain links TRBV7-8 to TRBJ1-6; 9 positions match TRBD1. The CDR3 totals 15 residues. J was trimmed by 7 bases and V by 1 base; bases with no gene match: 2. Germline V gene lookup returns CDR1 SGHVS and CDR2 FQNEAQ.

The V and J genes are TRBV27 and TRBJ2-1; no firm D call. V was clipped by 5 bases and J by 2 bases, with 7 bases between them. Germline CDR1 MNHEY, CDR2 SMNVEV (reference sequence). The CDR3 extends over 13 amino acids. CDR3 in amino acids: CASSPTAYNEQFF. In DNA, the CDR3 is TGTGCCAGCAGTCCCACCGCCTACAATGAGCAGTTCTTC.

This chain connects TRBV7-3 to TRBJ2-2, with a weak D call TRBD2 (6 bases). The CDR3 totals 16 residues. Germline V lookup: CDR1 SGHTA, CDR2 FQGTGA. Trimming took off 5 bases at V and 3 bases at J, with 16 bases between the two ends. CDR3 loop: CASSPRGDFYTGELFF. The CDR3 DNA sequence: TGTGCCAGCAGCCCCCGAGGGGACTTTTACACCGGGGAGCTGTTTTTT.

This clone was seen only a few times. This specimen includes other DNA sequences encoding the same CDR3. The CDR3 sequence is CASSLGQGGYGYTF. The CDR3 bases are TGCGCCAGCAGCTTGGGGCAGGGCGGCTATGGCTACACCTTC. The V gene is TRBV5-1, the J gene TRBJ1-2, with a weak D call TRBD1 (5 bases). Germline V CDR1 and CDR2: SGHRS, YFSETQ. The V and J ends lost 0 bases and 4 bases respectively, with 10 bases between them. This CDR3 spans 14 amino acids.

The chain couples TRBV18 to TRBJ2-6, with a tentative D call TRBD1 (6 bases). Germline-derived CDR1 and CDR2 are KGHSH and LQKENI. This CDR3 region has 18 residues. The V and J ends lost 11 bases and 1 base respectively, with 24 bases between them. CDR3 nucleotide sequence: TGTGCCGGATCAAACACGGGACACCCCGGGTCTGGGGCCAACGTCCTGACTTTC. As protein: CAGSNTGHPGSGANVLTF.

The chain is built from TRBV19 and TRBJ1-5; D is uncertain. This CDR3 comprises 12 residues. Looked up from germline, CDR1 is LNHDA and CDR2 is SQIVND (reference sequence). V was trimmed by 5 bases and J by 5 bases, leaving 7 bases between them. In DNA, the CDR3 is TGTGCCAGTAGTTATGTTTATCAGCCCCAGCATTTT. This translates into CASSYVYQPQHF.

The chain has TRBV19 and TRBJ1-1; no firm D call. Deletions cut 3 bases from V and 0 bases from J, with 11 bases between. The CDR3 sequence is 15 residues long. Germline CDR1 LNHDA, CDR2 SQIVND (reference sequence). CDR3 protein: CASSIDPHMNTEAFF. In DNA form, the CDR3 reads TGTGCCAGTAGTATCGATCCTCATATGAACACTGAAGCTTTCTTT. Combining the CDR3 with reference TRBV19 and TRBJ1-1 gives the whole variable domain DGGITQSPKYLFRKEGQNVTLSCEQNLNHDAMYWYRQDPGQGLRLIYYSQIVNDFQKGDIAEGYSVSREKKESFPLTVTSAQKNPTAFYLCASSIDPHMNTEAFFGQGTRLTVV.

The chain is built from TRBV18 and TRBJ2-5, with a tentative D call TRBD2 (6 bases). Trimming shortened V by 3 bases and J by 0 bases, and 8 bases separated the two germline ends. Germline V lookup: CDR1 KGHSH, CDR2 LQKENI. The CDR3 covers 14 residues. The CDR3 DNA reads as TGTGCCAGCTCACCGGGACTCAACCAAGAGACCCAGTACTTC. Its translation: CASSPGLNQETQYF. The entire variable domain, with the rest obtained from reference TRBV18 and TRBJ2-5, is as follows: NAGVMQNPRHLVRRRGQEARLRCSPMKGHSHVYWYRQLPEEGLKFMVYLQKENIIDESGMPKERFSAEFPKEGPSILRIQQVVRGDSAAYFCASSPGLNQETQYFGPGTRLLVL.

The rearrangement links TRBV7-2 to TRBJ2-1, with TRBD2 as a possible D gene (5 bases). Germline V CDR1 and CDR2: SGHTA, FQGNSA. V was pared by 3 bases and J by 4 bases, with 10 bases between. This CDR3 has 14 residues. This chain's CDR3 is CASSFGIAYNEQFF. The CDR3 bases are TGTGCCAGCAGCTTCGGGATCGCTTACAATGAGCAGTTCTTC.

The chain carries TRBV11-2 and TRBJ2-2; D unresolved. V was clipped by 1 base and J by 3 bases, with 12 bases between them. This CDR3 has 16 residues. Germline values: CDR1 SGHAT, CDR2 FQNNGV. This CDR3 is CASSLALRLYTGELFF. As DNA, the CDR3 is TGTGCCAGCAGCTTAGCGTTGAGGCTTTACACCGGGGAGCTGTTTTTT.

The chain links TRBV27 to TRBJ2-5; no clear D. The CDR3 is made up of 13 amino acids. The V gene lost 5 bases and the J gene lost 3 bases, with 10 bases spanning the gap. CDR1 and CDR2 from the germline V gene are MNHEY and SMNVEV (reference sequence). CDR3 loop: CASSIGREETQYF. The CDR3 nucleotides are TGTGCCAGCAGTATCGGACGGGAAGAGACCCAGTACTTC.

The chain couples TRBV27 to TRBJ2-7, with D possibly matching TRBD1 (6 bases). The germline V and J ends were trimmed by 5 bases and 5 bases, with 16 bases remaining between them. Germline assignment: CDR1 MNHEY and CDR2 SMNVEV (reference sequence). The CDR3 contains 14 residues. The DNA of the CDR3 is TGTGCCAGCAGTCCCCCCCGACAGGTCGACGAGCAGTACTTC. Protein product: CASSPPRQVDEQYF.

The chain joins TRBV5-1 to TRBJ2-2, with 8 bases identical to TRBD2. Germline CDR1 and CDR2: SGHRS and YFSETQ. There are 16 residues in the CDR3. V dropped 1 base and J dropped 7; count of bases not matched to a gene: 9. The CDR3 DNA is TGCGCCAGCAGCTTGTCGAGCGGGAGCCAAGGCGGGGAGCTGTTTTTT. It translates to CASSLSSGSQGGELFF.

The DNA for the CDR3 is TGTGCCAGCAGCTTAACACAGGGAGCTGATGGCTACACCTTC. Translation gives CASSLTQGADGYTF. The chain links TRBV5-6 to TRBJ1-2, with D maybe TRBD1 (6 bases). Trimming removed 2 bases at V and 6 bases at J, with 14 bases between. This CDR3 is 14 amino acids long. CDR1 is SGHDT and CDR2 is YYEEEE in the germline V gene.

The CDR3 sequence is CASSLNLQETQYF. DNA for the CDR3: TGTGCCAGCAGTTTAAATCTCCAAGAGACCCAGTACTTC. This rearrangement joins TRBV28 to TRBJ2-5, with D hard to call. The CDR3 runs to 13 residues. Germline V CDR1 and CDR2: MDHEN, SYDVKM. V was shortened by 2 bases and J by 1 base, with 5 bases between the two germline ends. Supplemented by reference TRBV28 and TRBJ2-5, the full variable domain reads DVKVTQSSRYLVKRTGEKVFLECVQDMDHENMFWYRQDPGLGLRLIYFSYDVKMKEKGDIPEGYSVSREKKERFSLILESASTNQTSMYLCASSLNLQETQYFGPGTRLLVL.

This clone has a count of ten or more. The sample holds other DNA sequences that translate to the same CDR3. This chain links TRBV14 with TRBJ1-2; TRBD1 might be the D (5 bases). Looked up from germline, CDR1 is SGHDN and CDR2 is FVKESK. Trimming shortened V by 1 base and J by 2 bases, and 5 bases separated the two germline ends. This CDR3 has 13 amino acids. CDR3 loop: CASSQGGNYGYTF. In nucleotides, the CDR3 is TGTGCCAGCAGCCAAGGGGGCAACTATGGCTACACCTTC.

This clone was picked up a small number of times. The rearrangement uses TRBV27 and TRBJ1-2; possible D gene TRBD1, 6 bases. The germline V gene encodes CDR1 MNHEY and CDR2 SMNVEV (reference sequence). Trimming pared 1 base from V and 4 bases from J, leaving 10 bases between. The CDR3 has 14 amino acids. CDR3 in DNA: TGTGCCAGCAGTTTATGGGGGCGCGGCTATGGCTACACCTTC. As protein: CASSLWGRGYGYTF.